This entry lists 21 T cell receptor beta chains sequenced from one sample in a study of T cells after posttransplantation cyclophosphamide. The data were produced by immunoSEQ multiplex PCR, yet TCRdb's version contains in-frame clones alone and is incomplete. The sample has tens of thousands of clones; about 94% are singletons. The sample was PBMCs. The receptors shown here come from a woman aged 25 to 45 in good health and a related stem cell transplant donor.

The chain carries TRBV14 and TRBJ1-6; no firm D call. CDR1 SGHDN and CDR2 FVKESK come from the germline V gene. The germline V and J ends were trimmed by 0 bases and 2 bases, with 11 bases remaining between them. CDR3 length equals 17 residues. The CDR3 bases are TGTGCCAGCAGCCAAGAAGGCAGGTGGACCTATAATTCACCCCTCCACTTT. It encodes CASSQEGRWTYNSPLHF. Looking up the rest from reference TRBV14 and TRBJ1-6 gives the full variable domain: EAGVTQFPSHSVIEKGQTVTLRCDPISGHDNLYWYRRVMGKEIKFLLHFVKESKQDESGMPNNRFLAERTGGTYSTLKVQPAELEDSGVYFCASSQEGRWTYNSPLHFGNGTRLTVT.

V and J are TRBV18 and TRBJ1-3; weak D call: TRBD1 (5 bases). Germline assignment: CDR1 KGHSH and CDR2 LQKENI. The CDR3 has 17 residues. The V end was cut by 1 base, the J end by 0 bases, with 13 bases between. The CDR3 sequence: CASSPLQPTDSGNTIYF. In nucleotides, the CDR3 is TGTGCCAGCTCACCACTACAGCCGACAGACTCTGGAAACACCATATATTTT.

This chain connects TRBV6-6 to TRBJ1-5, with D tentatively TRBD1 (5 bases). Trimming cost V 8 bases and J 2 bases, with 10 bases left between them. This CDR3 is built from 13 residues. Germline V gives CDR1 MNHNY, CDR2 SVGAGI (reference sequence). The CDR3 DNA sequence: TGTGCCAGCCTCAGGGTTCGCAATCAGCCCCAGCATTTT. Encoded protein: CASLRVRNQPQHF.

J is TRBJ1-6 and V is TRBV18, with D hard to call. From germline, CDR1 is KGHSH and CDR2 LQKENI. Trimming took 0 bases from V and 10 from J, leaving 13 bases between them. The CDR3 consists of 15 residues. Here the CDR3 reads CASSPPRGLGSPLHF. The CDR3 DNA reads as TGTGCCAGCTCACCACCGCGGGGTTTAGGGTCACCCCTCCACTTT.

This clone has only one observation. The chain employs TRBV5-5 and TRBJ1-5, with D perhaps TRBD1 (5 bases). This CDR3 has 15 amino acids. Trimming removed 0 bases from V and 6 bases from J, with 13 bases in between. Germline V lookup: CDR1 SGHKS, CDR2 YYEKEE (reference sequence). CDR3 in DNA: TGTGCCAGCAGCTTGGCGCAGGGCTCTGTTCAGCCCCAGCATTTT. Encoded protein: CASSLAQGSVQPQHF.

The V call is TRBV12-5, the J call TRBJ2-3; D gene unclear. The CDR3 is 14 residues long. Per the germline V gene, CDR1 is LGHNT and CDR2 is FRNRAP. Trimming stripped 2 bases from V and 2 bases from J, with 8 bases between. The CDR3 sequence: CASGLQQLTDTQYF. CDR3 nucleotide sequence: TGTGCTAGTGGTTTGCAACAGCTCACAGATACGCAGTATTTT. Supplemented by reference TRBV12-5 and TRBJ2-3, the full variable domain reads DARVTQTPRHKVTEMGQEVTMRCQPILGHNTVFWYRQTMMQGLELLAYFRNRAPLDDSGMPKDRFSAEMPDATLATLKIQPSEPRDSAVYFCASGLQQLTDTQYFGPGTRLTVL.

This rearrangement joins TRBV9 to TRBJ2-6; D is unresolved. The V gene's germline CDR1 is SGDLS and CDR2 YYNGEE. The CDR3 has 14 residues. Trimming shortened V by 5 bases and J by 0 bases, and 6 bases separated the two germline ends. The CDR3 region has the DNA TGTGCCAGCAGGCAGGCCTCTGGGGCCAACGTCCTGACTTTC. This codes for CASRQASGANVLTF.

The CDR3 here is CAISEPGTNTEAFF. The CDR3 bases are TGTGCCATCAGTGAGCCGGGTACTAACACTGAAGCTTTCTTT. The genes are TRBV10-3 and TRBJ1-1; no clear D. The CDR3 contains 14 residues. Germline CDR1 ENHRY, CDR2 SYGVKD. V shed 2 bases and J shed 2 bases, with 9 bases lying between them.

This clone came up a few times. The chain employs TRBV7-9 and TRBJ1-6, with no clear D. Looked up from germline, CDR1 is SEHNR and CDR2 is FQNEAQ (reference sequence). Trimming left V 11 bases short and J 5 bases short, with 16 bases between. The CDR3 consists of 14 residues. The CDR3 sequence: CAARPAGDNSPLHF. The CDR3 DNA reads as TGTGCCGCCCGCCCGGCTGGGGATAATTCACCCCTCCACTTT.

V usage is TRBV4-1 and J usage is TRBJ2-1; D is ambiguous. With 2 bases removed from V and 8 bases from J, the gap between germline ends came to 7 bases. The CDR3 extends over 12 amino acids. Germline lookup yields CDR1 MGHRA and CDR2 YSYEKL. The CDR3 region is CASSQYGDEQFF. CDR3 nucleotide sequence: TGCGCCAGCAGCCAATATGGAGATGAGCAGTTCTTC.

This chain joins TRBV28 and TRBJ2-7, with 10 nucleotides matching TRBD2. CDR1 and CDR2 (germline): MDHEN, SYDVKM. After removal of 6 bases from V and 4 bases from J, the junction contained 6 bases not matched to a gene. The CDR3 totals 14 residues. CDR3 protein: CASSRTSGRYEQYF. The CDR3 DNA reads TGTGCCAGCAGCCGGACTAGCGGAAGGTACGAGCAGTACTTC. The full variable domain, with the rest looked up from reference TRBV28 and TRBJ2-7, is DVKVTQSSRYLVKRTGEKVFLECVQDMDHENMFWYRQDPGLGLRLIYFSYDVKMKEKGDIPEGYSVSREKKERFSLILESASTNQTSMYLCASSRTSGRYEQYFGPGTRLTVT.

J is TRBJ1-1 and V is TRBV21-1. TRBV21-1 represents a pseudogene. CDR3 length: 13 amino acids. This CDR3 is CASSRPKNTEAFF. In DNA, the CDR3 is TGTGCCAGCAGCAGACCCAAGAACACTGAAGCTTTCTTT.

The chain is built from TRBV7-2 and TRBJ1-3; D call uncertain. Germline CDR1 reads SGHTA; CDR2 reads FQGNSA. The V end lost 4 bases, the J end lost 4 bases, and 11 bases lay between the germline ends. The CDR3 runs to 14 residues. CDR3 sequence: CASSSSILGNTIYF. CDR3 coding DNA: TGTGCCAGCAGCTCGTCAATACTCGGAAACACCATATATTTT.

This chain joins TRBV19 and TRBJ1-1; 11 bases line up with TRBD1. Germline CDR1 reads LNHDA; CDR2 reads SQIVND (reference sequence). This CDR3 is 14 amino acids long. With V trimmed by 6 bases and J by 5 bases, 5 bases remained unmatched. This CDR3 is CASRLGQGGTEAFF. The CDR3 DNA reads as TGTGCCAGTAGACTGGGACAGGGGGGTACTGAAGCTTTCTTT.

This chain connects TRBV29-1 to TRBJ1-5, with 8 bases aligning to TRBD1. Germline assignment: CDR1 SQVTM and CDR2 ANQGSEA. The CDR3 covers 13 residues. V trimming: 5 bases; J trimming: 1 base; junction bases outside the gene matches: 1. CDR3 coding DNA: TGCAGCGTTTCAGGGGGCAGCAATCAGCCCCAGCATTTT. Translating it yields CSVSGGSNQPQHF.

This clone was recorded once. The chain is built from TRBV13 and TRBJ1-6; 9 nucleotides line up with TRBD1. Germline V gives CDR1 PRHDT, CDR2 FYEKMQ (reference sequence). V shed 5 bases, J shed 10 bases, and the junction held 12 bases outside the gene matches. The CDR3 length is 16 residues. The CDR3 protein is CASSRYRDRAASPLHF. The CDR3, as DNA: TGTGCCAGCAGCCGATACCGGGACAGGGCAGCATCACCCCTCCACTTT.

This rearrangement joins TRBV5-6 to TRBJ1-2; 7 positions match TRBD1. Germline loops: CDR1 SGHDT, CDR2 YYEEEE. Trimming removed 4 bases from V and 7 bases from J; junction bases left unmatched: 13. The CDR3 consists of 15 residues. The CDR3 sequence is CASSPDRVTGGGYTF. The CDR3, as DNA: TGTGCCAGCAGCCCCGACAGGGTGACGGGGGGTGGCTACACCTTC. The complete variable domain, with remaining parts taken from reference TRBV5-6 and TRBJ1-2, reads DAGVTQSPTHLIKTRGQQVTLRCSPKSGHDTVSWYQQALGQGPQFIFQYYEEEERQRGNFPDRFSGHQFPNYSSELNVNALLLGDSALYLCASSPDRVTGGGYTFGSGTRLTVV.

The rearrangement uses TRBV5-6 and TRBJ1-6; 7 bases fit TRBD1. The CDR3 spans 14 residues. With V trimmed by 4 bases and J by 13 bases, 11 bases remained unmatched. Germline values: CDR1 SGHDT, CDR2 YYEEEE. The CDR3 region is CASSHGTDLHPLHF. CDR3 bases: TGTGCCAGCAGCCACGGGACAGATCTACATCCCCTCCACTTT. Filled out from reference TRBV5-6 and TRBJ1-6, the complete variable domain reads DAGVTQSPTHLIKTRGQQVTLRCSPKSGHDTVSWYQQALGQGPQFIFQYYEEEERQRGNFPDRFSGHQFPNYSSELNVNALLLGDSALYLCASSHGTDLHPLHFGNGTRLTVT.

In DNA, the CDR3 is TGCAGCGTTGACCTAGCGGGGGGTCGTGAGACCCAGTACTTC. Encoded protein: CSVDLAGGRETQYF. This rearrangement joins TRBV29-1 to TRBJ2-5, with TRBD2 matching over 11 bases. V gave up 3 bases and J gave up 5 bases; unmatched junction bases: 5. CDR1 and CDR2 from the germline V gene are SQVTM and ANQGSEA. This CDR3 is 14 amino acids long.

In this sample, this clone turned up a few times. The rearrangement links TRBV6-6 to TRBJ1-1; a possible D gene is TRBD1 (5 bases). The CDR3 extends over 14 amino acids. Germline CDR1 MNHNY, CDR2 SVGAGI (reference sequence). Trimming took off 8 bases at V and 4 bases at J, with 17 bases between the two ends. As DNA, the CDR3 is TGTGCCAGCCGGCGGGGGGGAGGCCCCACTGAAGCTTTCTTT. Its protein product is CASRRGGGPTEAFF.

The gene calls are TRBV28 and TRBJ1-4; D remains unclear. In germline, CDR1 is MDHEN, CDR2 SYDVKM. V was shortened by 6 bases and J by 0 bases, with 8 bases between the two germline ends. This CDR3 comprises 14 residues. The CDR3 here is CASSPPATNEKLFF. CDR3 in DNA: TGTGCCAGCAGCCCCCCGGCAACTAATGAAAAACTGTTTTTT.